A selection of T cell receptor beta chains follows, all from one sample in a study of sequential checkpoint blockade in melanoma. Clones were sequenced by immunoSEQ multiplex PCR, and TCRdb holds only the in-frame ones, with some missing. The table lists 15,000 to 20,000 clones, around 72% of them singletons. The source was CD8+ T cells sorted from blood (inferred from file names), collected from a patient given nivolumab and ipilimumab in sequence. The source of these receptors is a human donor with melanoma. The CDR3 runs from the conserved cysteine through the conserved F or W. D genes are given only for firm matches. Size is stated for part of the rows, as once, few or many counts, or as a class when the clone is expanded.

TGTGCCAGCAGTTTAATGTGGGGGGGCACGAACACTGAAGCTTTCTTT | CASSLMWGGTNTEAFF | NA | TRBV28 | NA | TRBJ1-1
TGTGCCAGCTCAGAGGGGGCGGGCACTGAAGCTTTCTTT | CASSEGAGTEAFF | TRBD1 | TRBV18 | few | TRBJ1-1
TGTGCCAGCAGTATCTCCGGGACACGAGCAGAGCAGTACTTC | CASSISGTRAEQYF | NA | TRBV27 | NA | TRBJ2-7
TGTGCCAGCAGCCCTCTAGCGGGGCCGACCTACGAGCAGTACTTC | CASSPLAGPTYEQYF | TRBD2 | TRBV27 | NA | TRBJ2-7
TGTGCCAGCAGCCCCTTGCGGAACACTGAAGCTTTCTTT | CASSPLRNTEAFF | NA | TRBV7-2 | NA | TRBJ1-1
TGTGCCAGCAGCTCTCGACTAGCGGGAGGGCCGGATGAGCAGTTCTTC | CASSSRLAGGPDEQFF | TRBD2 | TRBV7-8 | NA | TRBJ2-1
TGTGCCAGCAGAGTGTACATCTATGGCTACACCTTC | CASRVYIYGYTF | NA | TRBV6-1 | NA | TRBJ1-2
TGTGCCAGCAGTTTATCTCCTAAAAGCTCCTACGAGCAGTACTTC | CASSLSPKSSYEQYF | NA | TRBV27 | NA | TRBJ2-7
TGTGCCAGCAGCGTTGCGTCAGGTTATATGAACACTGAAGCTTTCTTT | CASSVASGYMNTEAFF | NA | TRBV9 | NA | TRBJ1-1
TGCAGCGTGAGGGCCACCTTGGGACAGGGGATCGCTCTTGGCTACACCTTC | CSVRATLGQGIALGYTF | TRBD1 | TRBV29-1 | NA | TRBJ1-2
TGTGCCAGTAGTGCCGGGGGGCTGTACAATGAGCAGTTCTTC | CASSAGGLYNEQFF | NA | TRBV19 | once | TRBJ2-1
TGTGCCAGCACCGAGGGTTTTTACGAGCAGTACTTC | CASTEGFYEQYF | NA | TRBV7-9 | few | TRBJ2-7
TGTGCCAGCAGTCTCACAGGGGGGTATGGCTACACCTTC | CASSLTGGYGYTF | TRBD1 | TRBV28 | NA | TRBJ1-2
TGTGCCAGCAGTGAATACCACGGGGGGACAGGGGATGCCTATAGCAATCAGCCCCAGCATTTT | CASSEYHGGTGDAYSNQPQHF | TRBD1 | TRBV6-1 | NA | TRBJ1-5
TGTGCCAGCAAGACAGGAACTACGAGGCAGTACTTC | CASKTGTTRQYF | NA | TRBV27 | NA | TRBJ2-5
TGTGCCACCCTCGGTGTTAGCGGGAGCTCCTACGAGCAGTACTTC | CATLGVSGSSYEQYF | TRBD2 | TRBV27 | NA | TRBJ2-7
TGTGCCAGCAGCGTCCACAGGGGATTGACTCAGCCCCAGCATTTT | CASSVHRGLTQPQHF | TRBD1 | TRBV5-6 | NA | TRBJ1-5
TGTGCTAGCAGCTTCGGGAGGGGTAGAGCTTCCGAGCAGTACTTC | CASSFGRGRASEQYF | TRBD2 | TRBV7-7 | NA | TRBJ2-7
TGTGCCATCAGCCCTTCGGGACAGCTGGATGAAAAACTGTTTTTT | CAISPSGQLDEKLFF | TRBD1 | TRBV10-3 | NA | TRBJ1-4
TGTGCCAGCAGCTTGGGTCAGGGAAGCCAGCCCCAGCATTTT | CASSLGQGSQPQHF | NA | TRBV7-9 | NA | TRBJ1-5
TGTGCCAGTAGTATTGGGATCAGGGTAGTACAGCCCCAGCATTTT | CASSIGIRVVQPQHF | NA | TRBV19 | NA | TRBJ1-5
TGTGCCAGCAGCCAAGGGGAGACGGCCTCCTACGAGCAGTACTTC | CASSQGETASYEQYF | NA | TRBV4-2 | NA | TRBJ2-7
TGTGCCAGCAGCCACACTCCAGGGGGCGCGGGGAACACTGAAGCTTTCTTT | CASSHTPGGAGNTEAFF | TRBD1 | TRBV28 | NA | TRBJ1-1
TGTGCCAGCAGTTTAGGGGACAGGTGGCCAGCGCCCGAGCAGTTCTTC | CASSLGDRWPAPEQFF | TRBD1 | TRBV27 | NA | TRBJ2-1
TGTGCCAGTAGTATAGTGGGGGGAGTGAACACTGAAGCTTTCTTT | CASSIVGGVNTEAFF | NA | TRBV19 | NA | TRBJ1-1
TGTGCCAGCAGGGACATGGACAGGGTTGGGGACGAGCAGTACTTC | CASRDMDRVGDEQYF | TRBD1 | TRBV2 | NA | TRBJ2-7
TGTGCCTGGAGTGTAGAGGGGGCGGGCTATGGCTACACCTTC | CAWSVEGAGYGYTF | TRBD1 | TRBV30 | NA | TRBJ1-2
TGTGCCAGCAGATCGCAGGGGGCTCAAGAGAGAGCTTTCTTT | CASRSQGAQERAFF | TRBD1 | TRBV28 | NA | TRBJ1-1
TGTGCCAGCAGTTTCCTTCGGACAGGGCAGAGCACTGAAGCTTTCTTT | CASSFLRTGQSTEAFF | TRBD1 | TRBV28 | NA | TRBJ1-1
TGTGCCAGCAGCTCCCGGGACAGGGACTACGAGCAGTACTTC | CASSSRDRDYEQYF | TRBD1 | TRBV7-2 | NA | TRBJ2-7
TGTGCCAGCAGCTCCCGAGGTGGCGGGGAGCTGTTTTTT | CASSSRGGGELFF | NA | TRBV13 | NA | TRBJ2-2
TGTGCCAGCAGCTTAAGAACAGGGTTCCACGAGCAGTACTTC | CASSLRTGFHEQYF | NA | TRBV11-2 | NA | TRBJ2-7
TGTGCCAGCAGTTTGTCTTGGACAGGAGGTACCAGGGGCAATCAGCCCCAGCATTTT | CASSLSWTGGTRGNQPQHF | TRBD1 | TRBV28 | few | TRBJ1-5
TGTGCCAGCAGCTTATTTCCCGGTACCTACGAGCAGTACTTC | CASSLFPGTYEQYF | NA | TRBV7-8 | NA | TRBJ2-7
TGTGCCAGTAGTATAACCAGGGAAGCTTTCTTT | CASSITREAFF | NA | TRBV19 | NA | TRBJ1-1
TGTGCCACCAAATTCAGGGGAATCGTGACTGAAGCTTTCTTT | CATKFRGIVTEAFF | NA | TRBV19 | NA | TRBJ1-1
TGTGCCACCAGCAGAGATCCACAGGGGGCGGGCGAGCAGTACTTC | CATSRDPQGAGEQYF | TRBD1 | TRBV15 | few | TRBJ2-7
TGTGCCAGCAGAATCACAGGGGGCACTGAAGCTTTCTTT | CASRITGGTEAFF | TRBD1 | TRBV28 | NA | TRBJ1-1
TGCAGCGGGGGCCGAGAGAACACTGAAGCTTTCTTT | CSGGRENTEAFF | NA | TRBV29-1 | NA | TRBJ1-1
TGTGCCACCAGCAAGGCTAGCGGGAGCAGACGCGAGCAGTACTTC | CATSKASGSRREQYF | TRBD2 | TRBV15 | NA | TRBJ2-7
TGTGCCAGCAGCCCAGACAGACCAAGCTCCTACGAGCAGTACTTC | CASSPDRPSSYEQYF | NA | TRBV7-3 | once | TRBJ2-7
TGTGCCAGCTCATCTCAGACAGGGGGCGACGTCTTGTCTGGGGCCAACGTCCTGACTTTC | CASSSQTGGDVLSGANVLTF | TRBD1 | TRBV18 | NA | TRBJ2-6
TGCGCCAGCAGCTTGGGGAGTTTCGAGCAGTACTTC | CASSLGSFEQYF | NA | TRBV5-1 | NA | TRBJ2-7
TGCGCCAGCAGCCAAGATGCAGAGAACACTGAAGCTTTCTTT | CASSQDAENTEAFF | NA | TRBV4-1 | NA | TRBJ1-1
TGTGCCAGCAGCAGCGCCGCCTACGAGCAGTACTTC | CASSSAAYEQYF | NA | TRBV7-9 | NA | TRBJ2-7
TGTGCCAGCAGCCGAGCGGGGGATTATGAAAAACTGTTTTTT | CASSRAGDYEKLFF | NA | TRBV7-9 | NA | TRBJ1-4
TGTGCCAGCAGCCCGGGACATCCTTACGAGCAGTACTTC | CASSPGHPYEQYF | NA | TRBV7-9 | NA | TRBJ2-7
TGTGCCAGCAGCTTAGGCACAGGGACGATATACGAGCAGTACTTC | CASSLGTGTIYEQYF | NA | TRBV11-3 | NA | TRBJ2-7
TGTGCCAGCAGCTTAGGCCTAGAATACGAGCAGTACTTC | CASSLGLEYEQYF | NA | TRBV11-2 | NA | TRBJ2-7
TGTGCCAGCAGCTCCGTAACAGGGAACACTGAAGCTTTCTTT | CASSSVTGNTEAFF | NA | TRBV7-9 | NA | TRBJ1-1
TGTGCCAGCAGGGGACAGGTCTACGAGCAGTACTTC | CASRGQVYEQYF | TRBD1 | TRBV6-5 | NA | TRBJ2-7
TGTGCCAGCAGTGACTTAGCGGGAGGGGCCCACGAGCAGTACTTC | CASSDLAGGAHEQYF | TRBD2 | TRBV6-1 | NA | TRBJ2-7
TGTGCCAGCAGCTTAGATGGTCAGGGGGTAGGGAATCAGCCCCAGCATTTT | CASSLDGQGVGNQPQHF | TRBD1 | TRBV11-2 | NA | TRBJ1-5
TGCGCCAGCAGCTTGGGGCAGGGTTTAAACGAGCAGTACTTC | CASSLGQGLNEQYF | NA | TRBV5-1 | NA | TRBJ2-7
TGTGCCAGCAGGAGCGGGGGTAGCAATCAGCCCCAGCATTTT | CASRSGGSNQPQHF | NA | TRBV2 | NA | TRBJ1-5
TGTGCCAGCAGGGACGGGACAGGGTACCCGAACACTGAAGCTTTCTTT | CASRDGTGYPNTEAFF | TRBD1 | TRBV2 | NA | TRBJ1-1
TGTGCCAGTAGTCCCCAGCGGTTTCAAGGAAACACCATATATTTT | CASSPQRFQGNTIYF | NA | TRBV19 | NA | TRBJ1-3
TGTGCCAGCAGTTTACCCTATAGCAATCAGCCCCAGCATTTT | CASSLPYSNQPQHF | NA | TRBV28 | once | TRBJ1-5
TGTGCCAGCAGTTTATCGAGCAGGGGGCGCGAGCAGTACTTC | CASSLSSRGREQYF | TRBD1 | TRBV27 | few | TRBJ2-7